Below are 27 T cell receptor beta chains sequenced from a single sample in a study of beta chain features in type 1 diabetes. Notes on the study in general: Shortening that was moderate but significant affected the TCRB CDR3s of Type 1 diabetes patients in all four CD4+ subsets.

These receptors have no known antigen. Reverse transcription of all isolated RNA meant that expressed TCRB transcripts were sequenced. Method: immunoSEQ multiplex PCR; TCRdb's copy keeps in-frame clones and lacks some. The table shows about 340,000 clones, with around an eighth occurring only once. Source material: naive CD4+ T cells from blood. These receptors were taken from a woman aged 18-35 years with type 1 diabetes.

This clone was counted between two and nine times. The chain couples TRBV23-1 to TRBJ1-3, with D uncertain. TRBV23-1 is flagged as an ORF with uncertain function. The CDR3 contains 14 residues. V gave up 6 bases and J gave up 8 bases, with 17 bases separating them. CDR3 sequence: CASRVLPRSDTIYF. The CDR3 DNA reads as TGCGCCAGCAGAGTCTTACCTAGATCGGACACCATATATTTT.

This clone was detected a few times. The rearrangement uses TRBV4-1 and TRBJ1-5, with D unresolved. The CDR3 runs 16 residues. Germline CDR1 is MGHRA and CDR2 is YSYEKL. V lost 4 bases to trimming and J lost 0 bases, with 13 bases between them. CDR3 in DNA: TGCGCCAGCAGCCCGGGAGGGTTCCATAGCAATCAGCCCCAGCATTTT. This codes for CASSPGGFHSNQPQHF.

V is TRBV19 and J is TRBJ1-3; D not resolved. The V end lost 3 bases, the J end lost 2 bases, and 8 bases lay between the germline ends. CDR1 is LNHDA and CDR2 is SQIVND in the germline V gene (reference sequence). This CDR3 comprises 14 residues. The CDR3: CASSISAAGNTIYF. The DNA for the CDR3 is TGTGCCAGTAGTATTTCTGCGGCTGGAAACACCATATATTTT.

This clone has just a few counts. V is TRBV5-1 and J is TRBJ2-1, with a possible D match to TRBD2 (5 bases). This CDR3 region has 15 residues. The V end lost 0 bases, the J end lost 4 bases, and 11 bases lay between the germline ends. The germline gives CDR1 SGHRS, CDR2 YFSETQ. DNA for the CDR3: TGCGCCAGCAGCTTGGTTCTTAGCGAGTACAATGAGCAGTTCTTC. Translating gives CASSLVLSEYNEQFF. The full variable domain, rest sourced from reference TRBV5-1 and TRBJ2-1, is KAGVTQTPRYLIKTRGQQVTLSCSPISGHRSVSWYQQTPGQGLQFLFEYFSETQRNKGNFPGRFSGRQFSNSRSEMNVSTLELGDSALYLCASSLVLSEYNEQFFGPGTRLTVL.

This clone was seen a handful of times. The CDR3 DNA reads TGTGCCAGCAGTAGGACAGGGGTTAGCAATCAGCCCCAGCATTTT. Protein: CASSRTGVSNQPQHF. V and J are TRBV27 and TRBJ1-5; 9 nucleotides align to TRBD1. The J segment lost 0 bases and the V segment lost 5 bases, leaving 2 bases of the junction unmatched. The CDR3 is 15 amino acids. Per germline, CDR1 MNHEY and CDR2 SMNVEV (reference sequence).

This clone was found a few times. CDR3 nucleotide sequence: TGTGCCATCAGGTGGACTAGCGGCCTACCCGGGGAGCTGTTTTTT. Encoded protein: CAIRWTSGLPGELFF. The rearrangement uses TRBV10-3 and TRBJ2-2; TRBD2 matches at 10 bases. Trimming at V came to 6 bases and at J to 6 bases, leaving 7 bases not matched to a gene. The CDR3 contains 15 residues. Germline-derived CDR1 and CDR2 are ENHRY and SYGVKD.

This clone was counted between two and nine times. The chain carries TRBV5-1 and TRBJ2-7; TRBD2 matches at 8 bases. V shed 0 bases and J 3 bases; nucleotides not matched to a gene: 11. The CDR3 length is 17 residues. The germline CDR1 and CDR2 sequences are SGHRS and YFSETQ. The CDR3 nucleotides read TGCGCCAGCAGCTTGGGAGCCGGCGGGAGGAGAGACTACGAGCAGTACTTC. This codes for CASSLGAGGRRDYEQYF.

The CDR3 coding sequence is TGTGCCAGCAGGAAACAGGGCTACGAGCAGTACGTC. It specifies CASRKQGYEQYV. This chain links TRBV6-6 with TRBJ2-7; a possible D gene is TRBD1 (6 bases). The CDR3 consists of 12 residues. V lost 6 bases and J lost 3, with 9 bases in between. Germline CDR1 is MNHNY and CDR2 is SVGAGI (reference sequence).

The chain carries TRBV4-1 and TRBJ2-1, with 8 bases lining up with TRBD2. This CDR3 has 19 amino acids. The germline gives CDR1 MGHRA, CDR2 YSYEKL. V trimming: 0 bases; J trimming: 0 bases; junction bases outside the gene matches: 10. The CDR3 DNA follows: TGCGCCAGCAGCCAAGAAAGGGCGGGAGGCTTCAGCTCCTACAATGAGCAGTTCTTC. Translation: CASSQERAGGFSSYNEQFF.

In this sample, this clone turned up a few times. V and J are TRBV5-4 and TRBJ2-1; no definite D call. Between the trimmed V and J ends, which lost 4 bases and 2 bases, there was a span of 7 bases. Germline values: CDR1 SGHNT, CDR2 YYREEE (reference sequence). The length of the CDR3 is 13 residues. The CDR3 DNA reads as TGTGCCAGCAGCCAGAAAGCCTACAATGAGCAGTTCTTC. Protein: CASSQKAYNEQFF.

This clone showed up just a few times. One end of the junction varies from germline; a read error may be responsible. The sample contains more than one DNA sequence encoding this CDR3. This chain connects TRBV5-1 to TRBJ1-1; 7 nucleotides line up with TRBD1. Looked up from germline, CDR1 is SGHRS and CDR2 is YFSETQ. The CDR3 length is 13 residues. DNA of the CDR3: TGCGCCAGCACCGGACAGGAAAACACTGAAGCCTTCTTT. Its translation is CASTGQENTEAFF.

This sequence joins TRBV14 and TRBJ2-5; 9 bases are shared with TRBD2. V gave up 2 bases and J gave up 6 bases; unmatched junction bases: 10. The CDR3 is 16 amino acids. In germline, CDR1 is SGHDN, CDR2 FVKESK. The CDR3 loop reads CASSQSRASGMKTQYF. CDR3 nucleotides: TGTGCCAGCAGCCAATCTCGAGCTAGCGGGATGAAGACCCAGTACTTC.

This clone was seen a handful of times. CDR3 region: CASPPGEQNNEQYF. CDR3 nucleotide sequence: TGTGCCAGTCCTCCAGGGGAGCAGAATAACGAGCAGTACTTC. V and J are TRBV19 and TRBJ2-7; TRBD1 might be the D (6 bases). The CDR3 totals 14 residues. The germline V and J ends were trimmed by 8 bases and 5 bases, with 19 bases remaining between them. In germline, CDR1 is LNHDA, CDR2 SQIVND (reference sequence).

This clone was counted between two and nine times. The gene calls are TRBV5-4 and TRBJ2-1; 9 bases line up with TRBD2. There are 16 residues in the CDR3. Trimming cost V 4 bases and J 3 bases; bases outside gene matches: 8. CDR1 and CDR2 (germline): SGHNT, YYREEE (reference sequence). The CDR3 reads CASSPTGREGYNEQFF. In DNA form, the CDR3 reads TGTGCCAGCAGCCCAACTGGGCGGGAGGGCTACAATGAGCAGTTCTTC.

This chain links TRBV5-1 with TRBJ2-2; D is perhaps TRBD2 (6 bases). This CDR3 region has 15 residues. The germline gives CDR1 SGHRS, CDR2 YFSETQ. V lost 4 bases and J lost 3, with 13 bases in between. CDR3 in DNA: TGCGCCAGCAGCGGGCGAGGAGGGGACACCGGGGAGCTGTTTTTT. Its translation: CASSGRGGDTGELFF.

This clone showed up just a few times. This rearrangement joins TRBV6-5 to TRBJ2-3; 8 bases are shared with TRBD2. This CDR3 spans 13 amino acids. V was clipped by 6 bases and J by 6 bases; unmatched bases: 5. The germline V gene has CDR1 MNHEY and CDR2 SVGAGI. The CDR3 nucleotides are TGTGCCAGCAGGGAGCGGGAGTGGGATACGCAGTATTTT. Protein: CASREREWDTQYF.

V usage is TRBV9 and J usage is TRBJ2-2, with D perhaps TRBD1 (6 bases). Trimming pared 2 bases from V and 2 bases from J, leaving 13 bases between. The CDR3 has 16 residues. The germline V gene has CDR1 SGDLS and CDR2 YYNGEE. CDR3 sequence reads: CASSVSGATNTGELFF. For the CDR3, the DNA is TGTGCCAGCAGCGTCTCAGGGGCGACTAACACCGGGGAGCTGTTTTTT.

This chain links TRBV11-2 with TRBJ2-2; D perhaps matches TRBD2 (6 bases). The V gene lost 3 bases and the J gene lost 2 bases, with 13 bases spanning the gap. Per the germline V gene, CDR1 is SGHAT and CDR2 is FQNNGV. The CDR3 covers 16 residues. The CDR3 loop reads CASSFGGTLNTGELFF. CDR3 bases: TGTGCCAGCAGCTTCGGCGGGACCTTAAACACCGGGGAGCTGTTTTTT.

This clone came up a few times. J is TRBJ2-7 and V is TRBV19; TRBD1 agrees at 11 bases. This CDR3 has 16 amino acids. Trimming cost V 4 bases and J 3 bases; bases outside gene matches: 8. Per germline, CDR1 LNHDA and CDR2 SQIVND (reference sequence). CDR3 nucleotide sequence: TGTGCCAGTAGTACCTCGGGGGGGACAGGGGGCTACGAGCAGTACTTC. Translated: CASSTSGGTGGYEQYF. The complete variable domain, with remaining parts taken from reference TRBV19 and TRBJ2-7, reads DGGITQSPKYLFRKEGQNVTLSCEQNLNHDAMYWYRQDPGQGLRLIYYSQIVNDFQKGDIAEGYSVSREKKESFPLTVTSAQKNPTAFYLCASSTSGGTGGYEQYFGPGTRLTVT.

The DNA of the CDR3 is TGTGCCAGTAGTGGTCTAGCGGGGGTTCTCAATGAGCAGTTCTTC. Translating it yields CASSGLAGVLNEQFF. The chain has TRBV19 and TRBJ2-1; 10 positions agree with TRBD2. The CDR3 runs to 15 residues. Germline V CDR1 and CDR2: LNHDA, SQIVND (reference sequence). V trimming: 5 bases; J trimming: 6 bases; junction bases outside the gene matches: 7.

As regards this clone: One end of the junction is discordant with germline, which a read error may explain. The chain combines TRBV15 with TRBJ1-2; TRBD1 matches 7 bases. The germline V gene encodes CDR1 LNHNV and CDR2 YYDKDF (reference sequence). The CDR3 runs 16 residues. The DNA for the CDR3 is TGTGCCACCAACAGAGAGTCGGCCAGGGGGAAGGATGGCTACACCTTC. Translated: CATNRESARGKDGYTF.

This clone was found a few times. The chain couples TRBV7-9 to TRBJ2-1; D not resolved. The ends were cut back, 3 bases at V and 0 bases at J, with 9 bases in the middle. This CDR3 has 15 amino acids. The germline gives CDR1 SEHNR, CDR2 FQNEAQ (reference sequence). The CDR3 nucleotides read TGTGCCAGCAGCTTCGCGCGGAGCTCCTACAATGAGCAGTTCTTC. Its translation: CASSFARSSYNEQFF.

The chain carries TRBV7-9 and TRBJ2-1; TRBD1 aligns across 10 bases. CDR1 and CDR2 from the germline V gene are SEHNR and FQNEAQ (reference sequence). V shed 1 base, J shed 10 bases, and the junction held 4 bases outside the gene matches. CDR3 length equals 14 residues. The CDR3 region has the DNA TGTGCCAGCAGCTTAGAAGACAGGGGGCCCGAGCAGTTCTTC. As protein: CASSLEDRGPEQFF.

This clone came up a few times. CDR3 sequence (DNA): TGCGCCAGCAGATATGAGACAGCTGTATGGGAGCAGTACTTC. Translating gives CASRYETAVWEQYF. This chain connects TRBV5-1 to TRBJ2-7, with D possibly TRBD1 on 5 matching bases. V lost 5 bases and J 7 bases, leaving 19 bases between the germline ends. Germline CDR1 reads SGHRS; CDR2 reads YFSETQ. CDR3 length equals 14 residues.

V and J are TRBV27 and TRBJ1-2; 8 nucleotides agree with TRBD1. After removal of 5 bases from V and 0 bases from J, the junction contained 2 bases not matched to a gene. Germline-derived CDR1 and CDR2 are MNHEY and SMNVEV (reference sequence). The CDR3 covers 14 residues. The CDR3 sequence is CASSDRGPNYGYTF. Written as DNA, the CDR3 is TGTGCCAGCAGTGACAGGGGACCTAACTATGGCTACACCTTC.

This clone has ten or more counts. The chain joins TRBV7-9 to TRBJ2-2; possibly TRBD2 for D (5 bases). V lost 1 base to trimming and J lost 8 bases, with 11 bases between them. Germline V gives CDR1 SEHNR, CDR2 FQNEAQ (reference sequence). The CDR3 contains 14 residues. CDR3 DNA: TGTGCCAGCAGCTTAGATCCAGCGGATGGGGAGCTGTTTTTT. Protein sequence: CASSLDPADGELFF.

The CDR3 region is CASSLGQGNEQYV. The CDR3 nucleotides read TGTGCCAGCAGCTTGGGACAGGGGAACGAGCAGTACGTC. The genes are TRBV7-9 and TRBJ2-7, with TRBD1 identical over 10 bases. The CDR3 length is 13 residues. From germline, CDR1 is SEHNR and CDR2 FQNEAQ (reference sequence). V shed 3 bases, J shed 5 bases, and the junction held 1 base outside the gene matches.